This T cell receptor (beta chain) was sequenced for a study of response to subunit inactivated influenza vaccine (dated by TCRdb to the late 2010s). Looking at the study overall: Deep quantitative profiling of the T cell receptor repertoire was used in the study to follow responses to a trivalent subunit inactivated influenza vaccine. General study outcomes and caveats: The authors suggested that each seasonal influenza vaccination may recruit only a limited number of new T cells.

The library was made by RT-PCR. These reads were obtained on an Illumina HiSeq 2500. TCRdb took the public reads, trimmed them with fastp at Q25, ran MiXCR for clone calling and kept in-frame beta chains. Rows are combined by CDR3 protein, so each entry shows the most common genes and DNA. In all, the sample holds around 790,000 distinct CDR3 sequences, and over 20% of those were seen once. The ten largest clones add up to roughly 10% of the sample. This clonotype appeared a few times. No cognate antigen has been identified for it. Per-nucleotide qualities are absent, and no much larger clonotype sits a single base away. The receptor comes from a man aged 50 or older who received an inactivated influenza vaccine. Donor details come from another sample of the same person, matched by shared clones. Sample: PBMCs from blood, taken 5 days after vaccination.

For the CDR3, the sequence is CASGDTANYEQYF. The nucleotide sequence reads as follows: TGTGCCAGCGGGGACACGGCCAACTACGAGCAGTACTTC. Recombination joined TRBV12-3 or TRBV12-4 with TRBJ2-7; a tentative D call is TRBD1 (6 bases match). The CDR3, cysteine through phenylalanine, is 13 amino acids long. This entry keeps only the CDR3 DNA: 39 bases, framed from base 1. Trimming costs V 8 bases and J 3 bases, and their ends lie 14 bases apart.